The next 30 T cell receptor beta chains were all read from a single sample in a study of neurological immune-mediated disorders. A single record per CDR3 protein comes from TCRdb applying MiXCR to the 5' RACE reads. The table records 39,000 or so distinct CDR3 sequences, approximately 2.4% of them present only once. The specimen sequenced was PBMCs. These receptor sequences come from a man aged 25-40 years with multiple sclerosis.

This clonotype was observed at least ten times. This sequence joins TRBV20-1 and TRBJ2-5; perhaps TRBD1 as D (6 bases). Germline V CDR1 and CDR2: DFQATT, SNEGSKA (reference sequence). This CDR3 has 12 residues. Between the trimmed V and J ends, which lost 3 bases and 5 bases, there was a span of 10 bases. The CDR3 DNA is TGCAGTGCTAGTCTAAGGGGGGAGACCCAGTACTTC. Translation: CSASLRGETQYF.

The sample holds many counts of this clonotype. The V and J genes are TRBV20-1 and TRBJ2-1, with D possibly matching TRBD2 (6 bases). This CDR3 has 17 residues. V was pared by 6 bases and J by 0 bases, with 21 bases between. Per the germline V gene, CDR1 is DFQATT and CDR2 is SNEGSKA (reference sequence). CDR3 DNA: TGCAGTGCCCCGTCGACGTTAGCGGCTATCTCCTACAATGAGCAGTTCTTC. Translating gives CSAPSTLAAISYNEQFF.

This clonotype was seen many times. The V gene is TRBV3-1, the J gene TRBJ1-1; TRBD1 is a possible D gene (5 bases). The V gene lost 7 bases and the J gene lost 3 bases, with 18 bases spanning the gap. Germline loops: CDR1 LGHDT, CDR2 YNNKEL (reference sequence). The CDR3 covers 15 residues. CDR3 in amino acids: CASTSSGGRDTEAFF. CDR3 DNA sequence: TGTGCCAGCACCTCAAGCGGGGGAAGGGACACTGAAGCTTTCTTT. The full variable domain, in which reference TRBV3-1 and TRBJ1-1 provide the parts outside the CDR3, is DTAVSQTPKYLVTQMGNDKSIKCEQNLGHDTMYWYKQDSKKFLKIMFSYNNKELIINETVPNRFSPKSPDKAHLNLHINSLELGDSAVYFCASTSSGGRDTEAFFGQGTRLTVV.

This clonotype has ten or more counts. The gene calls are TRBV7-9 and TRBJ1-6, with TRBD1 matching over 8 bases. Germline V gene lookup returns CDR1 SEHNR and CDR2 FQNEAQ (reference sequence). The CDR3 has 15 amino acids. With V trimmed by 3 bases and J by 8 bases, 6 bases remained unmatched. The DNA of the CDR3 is TGTGCCAGCAGCTTCAGGGGGCAATTCGATTCACCCCTCCACTTT. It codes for CASSFRGQFDSPLHF.

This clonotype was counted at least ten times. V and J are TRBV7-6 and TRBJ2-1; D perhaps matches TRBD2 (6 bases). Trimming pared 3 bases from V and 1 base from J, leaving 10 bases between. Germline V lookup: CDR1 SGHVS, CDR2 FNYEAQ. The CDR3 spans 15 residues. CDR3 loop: CASSFSGDSYNEQFF. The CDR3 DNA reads TGTGCCAGCAGCTTCTCGGGGGATTCCTACAATGAGCAGTTCTTC.

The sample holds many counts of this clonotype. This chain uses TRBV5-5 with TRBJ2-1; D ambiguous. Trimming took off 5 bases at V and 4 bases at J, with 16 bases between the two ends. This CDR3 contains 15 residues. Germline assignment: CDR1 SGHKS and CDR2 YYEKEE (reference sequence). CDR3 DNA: TGTGCCAGCAGGGACCTTGGCGGAGTTTACAATGAGCAGTTCTTC. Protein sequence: CASRDLGGVYNEQFF.

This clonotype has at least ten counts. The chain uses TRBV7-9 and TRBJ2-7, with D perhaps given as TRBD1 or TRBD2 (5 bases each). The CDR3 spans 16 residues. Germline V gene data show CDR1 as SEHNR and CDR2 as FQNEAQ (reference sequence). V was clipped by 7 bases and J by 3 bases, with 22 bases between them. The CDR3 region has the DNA TGTGCCAGCACCCCACGGGGAACAGGAGGCTTCTACGAGCAGTACTTC. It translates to CASTPRGTGGFYEQYF.

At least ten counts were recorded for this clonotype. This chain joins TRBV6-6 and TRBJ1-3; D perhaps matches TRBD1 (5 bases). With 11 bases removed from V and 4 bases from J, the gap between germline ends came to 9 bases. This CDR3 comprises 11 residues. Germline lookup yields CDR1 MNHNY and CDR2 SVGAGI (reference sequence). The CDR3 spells CAVAGGNTIYF. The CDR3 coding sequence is TGTGCCGTGGCAGGGGGAAACACCATATATTTT.

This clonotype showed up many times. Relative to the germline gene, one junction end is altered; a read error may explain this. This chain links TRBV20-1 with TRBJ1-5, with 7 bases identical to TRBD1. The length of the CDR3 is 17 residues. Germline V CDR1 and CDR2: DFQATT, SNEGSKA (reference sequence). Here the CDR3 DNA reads TGCAGTGCTAGACGGCAGGGGGGAGATGTAGCCTTCAAGACCCAGAATTTT. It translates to CSARRQGGDVAFKTQNF.

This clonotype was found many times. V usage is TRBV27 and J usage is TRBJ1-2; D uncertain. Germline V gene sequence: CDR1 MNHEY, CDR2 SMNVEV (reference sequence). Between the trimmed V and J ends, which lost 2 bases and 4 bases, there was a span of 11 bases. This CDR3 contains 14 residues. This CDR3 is CASSLTPDFYGYTF. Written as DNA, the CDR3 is TGTGCCAGCAGTTTAACGCCCGATTTCTATGGCTACACCTTC.

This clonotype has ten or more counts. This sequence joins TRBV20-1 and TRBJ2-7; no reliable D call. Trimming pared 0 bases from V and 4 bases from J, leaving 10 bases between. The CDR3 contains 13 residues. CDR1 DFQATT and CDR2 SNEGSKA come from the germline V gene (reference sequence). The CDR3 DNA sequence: TGCAGTGCTAGAGAGAGGACGGAATACGAGCAGTACTTC. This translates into CSARERTEYEQYF.

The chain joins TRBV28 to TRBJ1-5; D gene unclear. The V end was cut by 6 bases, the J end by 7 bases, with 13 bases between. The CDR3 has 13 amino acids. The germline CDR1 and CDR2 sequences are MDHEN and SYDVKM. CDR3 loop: CASSNDGNQPQHF. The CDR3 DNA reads TGTGCCAGCAGCAACGACGGTAACCAGCCCCAGCATTTT.

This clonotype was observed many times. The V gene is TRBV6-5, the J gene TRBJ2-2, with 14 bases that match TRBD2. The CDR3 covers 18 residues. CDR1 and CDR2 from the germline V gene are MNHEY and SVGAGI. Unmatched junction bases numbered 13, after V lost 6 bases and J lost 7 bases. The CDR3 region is CASRASLGLAGVDGELFF. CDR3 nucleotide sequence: TGTGCCAGCAGGGCGTCCCTGGGACTAGCGGGAGTAGACGGGGAGCTGTTTTTT.

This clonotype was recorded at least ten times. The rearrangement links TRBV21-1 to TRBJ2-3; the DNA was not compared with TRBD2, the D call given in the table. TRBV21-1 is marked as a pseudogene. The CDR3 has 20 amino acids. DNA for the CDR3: TGTGCCAGCAGCAAAGTGGGCAGGGCCAAGGCGGTCTCTTCGACAGATACGCAGTATTTT. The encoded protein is CASSKVGRAKAVSSTDTQYF.

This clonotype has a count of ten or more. This chain's CDR3 is CSASAGIGETQYF. Here the CDR3 DNA reads TGCAGTGCTAGCGCAGGGATCGGCGAGACCCAGTACTTC. The V call is TRBV20-1, the J call TRBJ2-5, with a weak D call TRBD1 (5 bases). V shed 3 bases and J shed 5 bases, with 13 bases lying between them. The germline gives CDR1 DFQATT, CDR2 SNEGSKA (reference sequence). This CDR3 has 13 amino acids.

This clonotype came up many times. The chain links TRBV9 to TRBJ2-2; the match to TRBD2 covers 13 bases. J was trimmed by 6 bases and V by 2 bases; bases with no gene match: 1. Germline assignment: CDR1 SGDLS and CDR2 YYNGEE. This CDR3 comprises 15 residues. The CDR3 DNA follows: TGTGCCAGCAGCGTTGGACTAGCGGGAGCCGGGGAGCTGTTTTTT. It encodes CASSVGLAGAGELFF.

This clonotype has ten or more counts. The CDR3 region has the DNA TGTGCCAGCAGCCCAACTGGTGGCTACACCTTC. This translates into CASSPTGGYTF. The chain is built from TRBV5-8 and TRBJ1-2; unclear D gene. CDR3 length: 11 amino acids. The germline V gene has CDR1 SGHTS and CDR2 YDEGEE. The V gene lost 4 bases and the J gene lost 7 bases, with 8 bases spanning the gap.

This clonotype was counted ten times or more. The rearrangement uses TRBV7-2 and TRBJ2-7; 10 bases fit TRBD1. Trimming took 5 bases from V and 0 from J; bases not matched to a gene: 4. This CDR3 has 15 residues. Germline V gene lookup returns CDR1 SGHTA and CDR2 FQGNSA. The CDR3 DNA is TGTGCCAGCAGCCCCCGGACAGGGGGCTCCTACGAGCAGTACTTC. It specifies CASSPRTGGSYEQYF.

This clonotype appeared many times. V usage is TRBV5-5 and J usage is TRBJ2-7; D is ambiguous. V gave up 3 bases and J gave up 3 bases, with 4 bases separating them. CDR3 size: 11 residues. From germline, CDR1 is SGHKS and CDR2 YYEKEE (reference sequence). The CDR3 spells CASSSHYEQYF. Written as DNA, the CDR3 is TGTGCCAGCAGCTCCCACTACGAGCAGTACTTC.

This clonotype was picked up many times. The CDR3 DNA reads as TGCAGCGTCCAAGACTACGAGCAGTACTTC. It is translated as CSVQDYEQYF. The chain combines TRBV29-1 with TRBJ2-7; D gene ambiguous. The CDR3 is 10 amino acids. Germline CDR1 is SQVTM and CDR2 is ANQGSEA. The V gene lost 6 bases and the J gene lost 3 bases, with 6 bases spanning the gap.

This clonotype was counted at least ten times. In nucleotides, the CDR3 is TGTGCCAGCAGTTTGAGCAGGGGGCGAAGTCAGCCCCAGCATTTT. Protein product: CASSLSRGRSQPQHF. The V gene is TRBV27, the J gene TRBJ1-5; 8 bases map to TRBD1. The CDR3 runs 15 residues. Trimming at V came to 3 bases and at J to 6 bases, leaving 7 bases not matched to a gene. CDR1 and CDR2 (germline): MNHEY, SMNVEV (reference sequence).

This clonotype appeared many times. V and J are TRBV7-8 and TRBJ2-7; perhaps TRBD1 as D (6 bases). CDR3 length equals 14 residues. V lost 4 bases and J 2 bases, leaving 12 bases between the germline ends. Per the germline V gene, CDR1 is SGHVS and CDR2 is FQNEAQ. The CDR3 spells CASSYRTETYEQYF. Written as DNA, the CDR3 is TGTGCCAGCAGCTATCGGACAGAAACCTACGAGCAGTACTTC.

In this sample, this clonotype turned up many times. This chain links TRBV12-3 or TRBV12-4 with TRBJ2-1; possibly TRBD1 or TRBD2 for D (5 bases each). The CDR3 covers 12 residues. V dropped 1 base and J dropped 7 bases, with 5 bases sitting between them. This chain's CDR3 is CASSLGGNEQFF. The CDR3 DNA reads TGTGCCAGCAGTTTAGGGGGGAATGAGCAGTTCTTC.

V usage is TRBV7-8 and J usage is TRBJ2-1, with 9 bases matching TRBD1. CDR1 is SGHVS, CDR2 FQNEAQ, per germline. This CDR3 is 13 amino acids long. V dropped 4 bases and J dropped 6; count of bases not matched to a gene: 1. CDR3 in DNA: TGTGCCAGCAGCTGGGGACAGGGCAATGAGCAGTTCTTC. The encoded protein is CASSWGQGNEQFF. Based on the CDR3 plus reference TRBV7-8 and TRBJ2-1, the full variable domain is GAGVSQSPRYKVAKRGQDVALRCDPISGHVSLFWYQQALGQGPEFLTYFQNEAQLDKSGLPSDRFFAERPEGSVSTLKIQRTQQEDSAVYLCASSWGQGNEQFFGPGTRLTVL.

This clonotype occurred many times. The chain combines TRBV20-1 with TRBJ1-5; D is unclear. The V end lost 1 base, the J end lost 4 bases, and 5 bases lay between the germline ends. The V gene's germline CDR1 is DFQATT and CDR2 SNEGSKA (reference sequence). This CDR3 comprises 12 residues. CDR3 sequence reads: CSARGENQPQHF. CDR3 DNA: TGCAGTGCTAGAGGAGAGAATCAGCCCCAGCATTTT.

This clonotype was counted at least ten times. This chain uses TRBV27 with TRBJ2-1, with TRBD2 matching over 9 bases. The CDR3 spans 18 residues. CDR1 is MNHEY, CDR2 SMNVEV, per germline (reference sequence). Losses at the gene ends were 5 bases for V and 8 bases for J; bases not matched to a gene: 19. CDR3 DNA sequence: TGTGCCAGCAGTCCCAACCCTCTAGCGGGAACCACCTTTGATGAGCAGTTCTTC. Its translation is CASSPNPLAGTTFDEQFF.

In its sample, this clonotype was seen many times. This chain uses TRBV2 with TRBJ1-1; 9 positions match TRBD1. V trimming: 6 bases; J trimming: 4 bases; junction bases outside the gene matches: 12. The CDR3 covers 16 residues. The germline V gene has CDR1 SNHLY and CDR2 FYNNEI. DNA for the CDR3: TGTGCCAGCAGCAAACAGGGGGCGCAGGGTGTCACTGAAGCTTTCTTT. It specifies CASSKQGAQGVTEAFF.

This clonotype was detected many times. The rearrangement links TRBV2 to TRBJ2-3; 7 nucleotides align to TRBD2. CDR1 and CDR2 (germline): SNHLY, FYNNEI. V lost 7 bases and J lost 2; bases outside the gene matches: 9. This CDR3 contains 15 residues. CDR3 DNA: TGTGCCAGCACGGCGGCTAGCGGATACACAGATACGCAGTATTTT. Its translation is CASTAASGYTDTQYF. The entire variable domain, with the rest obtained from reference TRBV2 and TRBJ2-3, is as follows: EPEVTQTPSHQVTQMGQEVILRCVPISNHLYFYWYRQILGQKVEFLVSFYNNEISEKSEIFDDQFSVERPDGSNFTLKIRSTKLEDSAMYFCASTAASGYTDTQYFGPGTRLTVL.

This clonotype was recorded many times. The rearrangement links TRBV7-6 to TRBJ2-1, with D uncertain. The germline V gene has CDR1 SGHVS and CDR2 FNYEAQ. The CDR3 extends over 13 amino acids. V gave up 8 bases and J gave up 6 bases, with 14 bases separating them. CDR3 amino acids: CASLGYASNEQFF. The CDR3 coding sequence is TGTGCCAGCCTTGGCTACGCCTCCAATGAGCAGTTCTTC.

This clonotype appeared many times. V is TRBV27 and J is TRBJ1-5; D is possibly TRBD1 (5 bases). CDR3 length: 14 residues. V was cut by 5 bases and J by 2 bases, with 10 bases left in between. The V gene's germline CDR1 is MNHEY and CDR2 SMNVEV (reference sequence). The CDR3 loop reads CASSPQTGNQPQHF. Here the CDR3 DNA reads TGTGCCAGCAGTCCCCAGACAGGCAATCAGCCCCAGCATTTT.